This T cell receptor beta chain was obtained from a study of shared clonotypes between healthy human individuals (dated by TCRdb to the early 2020s). For the wider study: A few men and a couple of women, aged 18 to 49 years, made up the cohort. To estimate repertoire size and how much clonotypes are shared between individuals, the study performed deep sequencing of blood TCR repertoires from 4 to 6 healthy adults. To increase sequencing depth and limit assay-specific biases, different laboratories used diverse techniques to prepare libraries and sequence TCR repertoires. For each donor, CD4 naive and CD4 memory were each run on three plates, CD8 naive on two plates, and CD8 memory on one plate. Between about 0.94 and 8.9 billion PBMCs per donor were obtained by leukapheresis.

This clone was detected once. Its antigen specificity is not known. Base qualities were left out, and no much larger clone turns up one base away. Using the deep immunoSEQ assay, multiplex PCR amplified TCR CDR3 regions from genomic DNA. Extracted genomic DNA from each cell subset was spread evenly across all wells of several immunoSEQ 96-well plates, with each plate serving as a replicate. Each replicate PCR for sorted subsets received around 210 ng genomic DNA, equal to tens of thousands of T cell genomes. The purified libraries were quantified using a Qubit 3.0 fluorometer, sized with a Bioanalyzer 2100, and then quantified again using the KAPA Library Quantification kit. Every immunoSEQ 96-well plate was sequenced on a separate single-read 150-cycle Illumina NextSeq 550 flow cell. The original methods were these. Because the immunoSEQ output held only junctional sequences and lacked quality scores, the filtering could not match the filtering applied to full-length reads. To assign V/J genes and CDR3, sequences were annotated using PyIR, a Python wrapper for IgBLAST v1.9, with IMGT germline references. Any read was removed if the V/J assignment was weak (E-value above 1e-6), the CDR3 was missing, or the read contained stop codons, out-of-frame junctions, or ambiguous translated residues. A V3J clonotype was defined by an identical inferred V gene, J gene, and CDR3 amino acid sequence. Percentage overlap between repertoires was calculated by dividing the number of shared unique clonotypes by the size of the smaller repertoire. RTK rarefaction, the Chao1 estimator, and Recon v2.1 estimates of unobserved clonotypes were used to assess repertoire richness. Generation probabilities for all TCRbeta clonotypes obtained by the gDNA method from a handful of donors were computed using OLGA. As stored in TCRdb, this immuneACCESS dataset retains in-frame rearrangements with V and J assigned. A fraction of the clones does not appear; measured against another copy, unresolved V genes explain less than half of the discrepancy, and the remainder lacks a known reason. That table is the source of V, J and clone size, and D and trimming were worked out from the DNA. Across this sample there are over a million clones, with around 98.5% seen only once. The ten largest clones capture approximately 0.4% of the sample.

Healthy HIV-negative adults with no recently reported acute infections or vaccinations were included as donors. All donors were Caucasian adults living in Nashville, Tennessee, USA. CD4+ T cells were enriched through magnetic negative selection, after which naive cells were positively selected on CD45RA and the remaining negative fraction served as the memory subset. Blood was collected by leukapheresis, and PBMCs were isolated by Ficoll-Histopaque density gradient centrifugation and then cryopreserved in liquid nitrogen vapor phase. Purity and quantity of every magnetically sorted T cell population were checked by analytical flow cytometry. Genomic DNA was isolated from every sorted fraction and measured by UV absorbance on a Nanodrop 2000c. The junction carries 15 bases between V and J, which are trimmed by 5 bases and 13 bases respectively. Measured from the cysteine to the phenylalanine, the CDR3 is 13 residues long. CDR3 DNA only is kept here, 39 bases in frame from base 1. CDR1 and CDR2 are read off the germline V gene as SGHTA and FQGNSA.

General conclusions and limits of the study: When several donors were compared, the shared fraction of clonotypes was approximately 5% for naive CD4, 3% to 4% for naive CD8, about 2.5% for memory CD4, and roughly 0.4% for memory CD8. Pairwise subsampling indicated that sequencing depth was expected to affect the degree of clonotype sharing among donors. Sampling was restricted to blood, and TCR repertoires in tissues likely differ from the TCR repertoires found in blood. Clonotypes shared by all four sorted-subset donors showed higher generation probabilities than non-shared clonotypes. Naive subsets generally had larger estimated clonotype richness than memory subsets. The genetic and exposure-history diversity represented was limited by the small number of donors. Incomplete sequencing was indicated by rarefaction of sorted-subset datasets, despite the large sequencing depth.

The receptor comes from a man in his thirties or forties in good health. This sequence uses TRBV7-2 and TRBJ2-6; the D gene is perhaps TRBD1, on 6 matching bases. Specimen: naive CD4+ T cells sorted from blood. Per the publication, the cell subset or site label means: CD45RA+ positively selected. The DNA sequence reads TGTGCCAGCAGCCAAACAGGGCCCAGGGTCCTGACTTTC. This is translated as CASSQTGPRVLTF.